A single TCR beta chain is shown here with its context. Antigen specificity is unknown. The data were obtained in a study of long-term antiretroviral therapy in people with HIV. Version v3.0 of the immunoSEQ assay ran at survey level. Libraries were prepared by immunoSEQ multiplex PCR; TCRdb keeps only in-frame clonotypes and omits some of them. The sample yields under 50,000 clones, over 90% seen once. CDR3 size: 17 residues. Germline loops: CDR1 SGDLS, CDR2 YYNGEE. The trim removed 0 bases at V and 0 bases at J, leaving 3 bases unmatched. Study observations and caveats: The study found that diversity rose after ART but stayed below transplant donor controls.

The TCR was taken from a man aged 25-45 years with HIV. The chain joins TRBV9 to TRBJ2-6; 7 bases fit TRBD2. The starting material was unsorted PBMCs, obtained 9 to 9.5 years after starting antiretroviral therapy. CDR3 residues: CASSVGGGGSGANVLTF. In DNA, the CDR3 is TGTGCCAGCAGCGTAGGTGGCGGGGGCTCTGGGGCCAACGTCCTGACTTTC.